This passage covers 27 T cell receptor beta chains from one sample sequenced in a study of T cell responses to AZD1222 COVID-19 vaccine. Some clones are missing from TCRdb's copy, which holds only in-frame ones; the method was immunoSEQ multiplex PCR. The table has some 150,000 clones, around 90% seen once. The source was peripheral blood, collected on day 0 of AZD1222 vaccination. Every receptor here comes from an adult in good health.

This clone was picked up a small number of times. The chain couples TRBV28 to TRBJ2-1, with a possible D match to TRBD2 (5 bases). CDR1 MDHEN and CDR2 SYDVKM come from the germline V gene. Trimming shortened V by 6 bases and J by 3 bases, and 15 bases separated the two germline ends. The CDR3 runs to 15 residues. The DNA of the CDR3 is TGTGCCAGCAGCCTGGGGAGCACGGGCTACAATGAGCAGTTCTTC. Residues: CASSLGSTGYNEQFF.

The chain joins TRBV2 to TRBJ2-7; no firm D call. The CDR3 is 11 residues long. Germline CDR1 SNHLY, CDR2 FYNNEI. V was cut by 5 bases and J by 6 bases, with 8 bases left in between. The CDR3 nucleotides are TGTGCCAGCAGTCTCTCGATCGAGCAGTACTTC. Its translation: CASSLSIEQYF.

The gene calls are TRBV7-8 and TRBJ2-1; TRBD2 matches at 13 bases. CDR3 size: 13 residues. J gave up 14 bases and V 5 bases, and 6 bases lay outside the gene matches. Germline lookup yields CDR1 SGHVS and CDR2 FQNEAQ. The CDR3 region is CASSLRTSGREFF. The CDR3 DNA is TGTGCCAGCAGCCTAAGGACTAGCGGGAGAGAGTTCTTC.

The chain uses TRBV11-1 and TRBJ1-1; no clear D. The V and J ends lost 5 bases and 6 bases respectively, with 10 bases between them. Germline V gene lookup returns CDR1 SGHAT and CDR2 FQDESV (reference sequence). CDR3 size: 12 residues. The CDR3 sequence: CASSRRSAEAFF. CDR3 nucleotide sequence: TGTGCCAGCAGCCGTCGTTCGGCTGAAGCTTTCTTT.

The genes are TRBV28 and TRBJ1-4; a weak D match, TRBD1 (5 bases). Trimming stripped 6 bases from V and 7 bases from J, with 15 bases between. Germline-derived CDR1 and CDR2 are MDHEN and SYDVKM. The CDR3 is made up of 14 amino acids. CDR3 sequence reads: CASRPGGSGEKLFF. CDR3 coding DNA: TGTGCCAGCAGGCCCGGGGGGTCGGGTGAAAAACTGTTTTTT.

V gene TRBV7-8 combines with J gene TRBJ2-5; D uncertain. V was trimmed by 5 bases and J by 9 bases, leaving 13 bases between them. CDR1 SGHVS and CDR2 FQNEAQ come from the germline V gene. The CDR3 is 12 amino acids. The CDR3 coding sequence is TGTGCCAGCAGCGCAGAGCAGACTCCCCAGTACTTC. Residues: CASSAEQTPQYF.

The chain uses TRBV24-1 and TRBJ2-3, with 8 bases matching TRBD2. The V and J ends lost 9 bases and 5 bases, in that order; junction bases with no gene match: 27. This CDR3 is 20 amino acids long. The germline gives CDR1 KGHDR, CDR2 SFDVKD. CDR3 amino acids: CATGRGGSQWEGRDRDTQYF. As DNA, the CDR3 is TGTGCCACCGGCCGGGGGGGCAGCCAGTGGGAGGGCCGTGATCGAGATACGCAGTATTTT.

The table lists this clone with a count of one. A much larger clone differs from this one at a single base, so this may be a read error. The genes are TRBV7-2 and TRBJ2-7, with D possibly being TRBD1 (5 bases). The CDR3 is made up of 13 amino acids. From germline, CDR1 is SGHTA and CDR2 FQGNSA. V gave up 5 bases and J gave up 2 bases, with 10 bases separating them. As DNA, the CDR3 is TGTGCCAGCAGCCCCCAGGGCCCCTACGAGCAGTACTTC. It translates to CASSPQGPYEQYF.

The rearrangement links TRBV27 to TRBJ1-6; no clear D. V lost 3 bases to trimming and J lost 7 bases, with 16 bases between them. Per germline, CDR1 MNHEY and CDR2 SMNVEV (reference sequence). The CDR3 has 16 residues. CDR3 nucleotide sequence: TGTGCCAGCAGTTTCACACCTCTAATTCCCAATTCACCCCTCCACTTT. Its translation: CASSFTPLIPNSPLHF.

The V and J genes are TRBV19 and TRBJ1-2; weak D call: TRBD1 (6 bases). V lost 6 bases and J 4 bases, leaving 21 bases between the germline ends. Germline CDR1 reads LNHDA; CDR2 reads SQIVND (reference sequence). The length of the CDR3 is 16 residues. The CDR3 DNA reads as TGTGCCAGTAGCGATCGGGGCTCAGGGGTCCCCTATGGCTACACCTTC. The encoded protein is CASSDRGSGVPYGYTF.

The J gene is TRBJ1-5, the V gene TRBV2, with 10 bases matching TRBD1. The CDR3 consists of 18 residues. Germline V CDR1 and CDR2: SNHLY, FYNNEI. V gave up 6 bases and J gave up 0 bases; unmatched junction bases: 11. CDR3 DNA sequence: TGTGCCAGCAGGGGACAGGGGAATACCCTTTATAGCAATCAGCCCCAGCATTTT. Amino acids: CASRGQGNTLYSNQPQHF.

The V and J genes are TRBV1 and TRBJ1-5. TRBV1 is classified as a pseudogene. This CDR3 has 15 residues. The CDR3: CTSSQRVHSNQPQHF. The CDR3 nucleotides are TGCACCAGCAGCCAAAGGGTTCACAGCAATCAGCCCCAGCATTTT.

The J gene is TRBJ1-1, the V gene TRBV12-5, with 7 bases identical to TRBD1. V shed 6 bases, J shed 3 bases, and the junction held 7 bases outside the gene matches. From germline, CDR1 is LGHNT and CDR2 FRNRAP. CDR3 size: 14 residues. This CDR3 reads CASGPSDRYTEAFF. The CDR3 DNA reads TGTGCTAGTGGACCCTCGGACAGGTACACTGAAGCTTTCTTT.

This clone was found a few times. The gene calls are TRBV9 and TRBJ2-5; 12 nucleotides align to TRBD2. The V gene end was trimmed by 1 base and the J gene end by 2 bases; junction bases not matched to a gene: 0. Germline-derived CDR1 and CDR2 are SGDLS and YYNGEE. The CDR3 contains 15 residues. The CDR3 region is CASSVTSGGQETQYF. The CDR3, as DNA: TGTGCCAGCAGCGTAACTAGCGGGGGGCAAGAGACCCAGTACTTC.

This clone was recorded only once. This chain uses TRBV4-2 with TRBJ1-2; TRBD1 might be the D (6 bases). Trimming cost V 1 base and J 1 base, with 7 bases left between them. Germline CDR1 reads LGHNA; CDR2 reads YNFKEQ. The CDR3 has 14 residues. The CDR3 sequence: CASSQGQDNYGYTF. The CDR3 nucleotides are TGTGCCAGCAGCCAAGGACAGGATAACTATGGCTACACCTTC.

The table lists this clone with a count of one. The chain recombines TRBV7-8 with TRBJ2-7; D not certain. CDR3 size: 13 residues. Germline V gene lookup returns CDR1 SGHVS and CDR2 FQNEAQ. V lost 0 bases to trimming and J lost 2 bases, with 5 bases between them. CDR3 protein: CASSLAPAYEQYF. Here the CDR3 DNA reads TGTGCCAGCAGCTTAGCGCCAGCCTACGAGCAGTACTTC.

The chain couples TRBV27 to TRBJ1-3; a weak D match, TRBD1 (6 bases). V lost 4 bases and J 4 bases, leaving 11 bases between the germline ends. The CDR3 sequence is 14 residues long. Germline values: CDR1 MNHEY, CDR2 SMNVEV (reference sequence). DNA of the CDR3: TGTGCCAGCAGTTCCTCGGACAGAGGAAACACCATATATTTT. Translating gives CASSSSDRGNTIYF.

V and J are TRBV10-3 and TRBJ1-4, with 7 bases lining up with TRBD1. The trim removed 4 bases at V and 6 bases at J, leaving 2 bases unmatched. The CDR3 totals 13 residues. In germline, CDR1 is ENHRY, CDR2 SYGVKD. The CDR3 region has the DNA TGTGCCATCAGTGCCCAGGGGGATGAAAAACTGTTTTTT. Translating it yields CAISAQGDEKLFF.

This chain uses TRBV4-1 with TRBJ1-5; possibly TRBD1 for D (5 bases). This CDR3 spans 15 amino acids. The V and J ends lost 0 bases and 4 bases respectively, with 10 bases between them. Germline V gene lookup returns CDR1 MGHRA and CDR2 YSYEKL. CDR3 in DNA: TGCGCCAGCAGCCAAGATTCAGGGAGAAATCAGCCCCAGCATTTT. This gives the protein CASSQDSGRNQPQHF.

The J gene is TRBJ1-2, the V gene TRBV11-3, with D perhaps TRBD1 (5 bases). The V end lost 5 bases, the J end lost 5 bases, and 12 bases lay between the germline ends. Germline V gene sequence: CDR1 SGHNT, CDR2 YENEEA. The CDR3 is made up of 13 amino acids. The CDR3 sequence is CASSKQAGYGYTF. For the CDR3, the DNA is TGTGCCAGCAGCAAACAGGCTGGTTATGGCTACACCTTC.

The chain joins TRBV7-9 to TRBJ2-7; D is possibly TRBD1 or TRBD2 (5 bases each). The CDR3 consists of 11 residues. Trimming removed 3 bases from V and 6 bases from J, with 6 bases in between. From germline, CDR1 is SEHNR and CDR2 FQNEAQ (reference sequence). The CDR3 here is CASSFGGEQYF. The CDR3 DNA reads TGTGCCAGCAGCTTTGGGGGCGAGCAGTACTTC.

This rearrangement joins TRBV27 to TRBJ1-2; D is possibly TRBD1 (6 bases). The length of the CDR3 is 13 residues. Germline lookup yields CDR1 MNHEY and CDR2 SMNVEV (reference sequence). Deletions cut 5 bases from V and 4 bases from J, with 11 bases between. The CDR3 nucleotides read TGTGCCAGCAGTCGTCAGGGGACCTATGGCTACACCTTC. Protein: CASSRQGTYGYTF.

This clone was observed a single time. Here the CDR3 DNA reads TGCGCCAGCAGCCAAGTTCCCGGGACAGGGGGCGTGGAGCAGTACTTC. Encoded protein: CASSQVPGTGGVEQYF. The chain couples TRBV4-3 to TRBJ2-7, with TRBD1 matching 12 bases. The CDR3 runs to 16 residues. V lost 1 base, J lost 7 bases, and 8 bases stayed unmatched. Germline V CDR1 and CDR2: LGHNA, YSLEER.

The rearrangement joins TRBV24-1 to TRBJ1-2, with D perhaps TRBD1 (6 bases). This CDR3 has 11 residues. Trimming took 10 bases from V and 8 from J, leaving 13 bases between them. Germline-derived CDR1 and CDR2 are KGHDR and SFDVKD. CDR3 coding DNA: TGTGCCACTCAGGGGAATCAGGGCTACACCTTC. Its translation is CATQGNQGYTF.

The V and J genes are TRBV27 and TRBJ1-5; the D gene is possibly TRBD1 (6 bases). This CDR3 has 14 residues. Trimming left V 3 bases short and J 6 bases short, with 12 bases between. Germline CDR1 MNHEY, CDR2 SMNVEV (reference sequence). In nucleotides, the CDR3 is TGTGCCAGCAGTTTGATACAGGGAAGTCAGCCCCAGCATTTT. This encodes CASSLIQGSQPQHF.

The chain employs TRBV19 and TRBJ2-3; D may be TRBD1 (6 bases). CDR1 is LNHDA, CDR2 SQIVND, per germline (reference sequence). The CDR3 is 14 residues long. V was pared by 5 bases and J by 6 bases, with 15 bases between. The DNA for the CDR3 is TGTGCCAGTAGTCCACAGGGAGCCCCCGATACGCAGTATTTT. Amino acids: CASSPQGAPDTQYF.

V usage is TRBV18 and J usage is TRBJ2-6, with TRBD1 matching 7 bases. Germline V CDR1 and CDR2: KGHSH, LQKENI. The CDR3 is 15 amino acids. The junction had 3 bases not matched to a gene; V was cut back by 4 bases and J by 3 bases. The CDR3 here is CASSLTGNGANVLTF. The CDR3 DNA reads as TGTGCCAGCTCACTGACAGGGAATGGGGCCAACGTCCTGACTTTC.